This TCR beta chain was identified in a study of blood T cell repertoires in COVID-19. Germline CDR1 and CDR2: MDHEN and SYDVKM. This CDR3 contains 15 residues. Losses at the gene ends were 5 bases for V and 0 bases for J; bases not matched to a gene: 3. Original methodology: Nucleated cell number was recorded as an estimate derived from reference gene primer amplification. Assay: immunoSEQ multiplex PCR; the TCRdb copy retains only in-frame clones and omits some. V, J and clone size are those of that table, while D and trimming were read from the DNA. The sample has 35,000 or so clones, 70% to 90% seen once; the top ten hold approximately 6.5%.

The chain joins TRBV28 to TRBJ2-7; 11 bases agree with TRBD2. The sequence was obtained from a human donor in a cohort sampled during active COVID-19. Sequenced input: peripheral blood. The CDR3 region has the DNA TGTGCCAGCAGTCCTGGACTAGCGGGCTCCTACGAGCAGTACTTC. The encoded protein is CASSPGLAGSYEQYF.